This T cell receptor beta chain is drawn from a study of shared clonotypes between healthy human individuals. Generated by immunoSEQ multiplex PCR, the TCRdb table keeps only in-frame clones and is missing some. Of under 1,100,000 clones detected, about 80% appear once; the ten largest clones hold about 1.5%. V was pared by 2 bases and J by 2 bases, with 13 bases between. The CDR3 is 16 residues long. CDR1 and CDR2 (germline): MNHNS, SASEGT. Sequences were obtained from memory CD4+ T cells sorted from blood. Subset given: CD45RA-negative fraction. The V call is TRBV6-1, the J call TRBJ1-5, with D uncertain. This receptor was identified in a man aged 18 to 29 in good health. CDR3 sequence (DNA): TGTGCCAGCAGTGAAAAAGGTGGATCAGGCAATCAGCCCCAGCATTTT. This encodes CASSEKGGSGNQPQHF.